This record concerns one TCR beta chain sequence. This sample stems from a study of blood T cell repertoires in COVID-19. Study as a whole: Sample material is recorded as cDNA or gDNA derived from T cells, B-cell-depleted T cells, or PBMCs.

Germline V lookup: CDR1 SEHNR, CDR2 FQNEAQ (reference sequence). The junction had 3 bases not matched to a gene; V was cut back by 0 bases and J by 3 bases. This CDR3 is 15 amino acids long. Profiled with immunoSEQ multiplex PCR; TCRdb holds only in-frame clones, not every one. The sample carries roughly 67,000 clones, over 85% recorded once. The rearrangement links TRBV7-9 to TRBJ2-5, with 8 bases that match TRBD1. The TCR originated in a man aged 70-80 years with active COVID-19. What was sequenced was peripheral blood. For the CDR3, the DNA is TGTGCCAGCAGCTTAGCGGCGACAGGGGAAGAGACCCAGTACTTC. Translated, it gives CASSLAATGEETQYF.